This T cell receptor (beta chain) was recovered during a study of cytomegalovirus exposure and HLA in healthy donors. Whole-study results and caveats: Many donors shared some public TCRs, even though most TCR sequences were rare.

Assay used: immunoSEQ multiplex PCR; TCRdb lists only in-frame clones, some missing. The repertoire holds approximately 210,000 clones, with 85% to 90% as singletons. In germline, CDR1 is LNHNV, CDR2 YYDKDF (reference sequence). With V trimmed by 8 bases and J by 4 bases, 7 bases remained unmatched. CDR3 size: 14 residues. Points on this clone: Its antigen is undetermined.

This TCR was recovered from a woman aged 18-29 years in good health and CMV-seronegative. The sequenced sample consisted of PBMCs. J is TRBJ1-1 and V is TRBV15, with 10 positions matching TRBD1. For the CDR3, the DNA is TGTGCCACCCGGGACAGGGGTGCGGGCACTGAAGCTTTCTTT. Its protein product is CATRDRGAGTEAFF. The full variable domain, its missing parts supplied by reference TRBV15 and TRBJ1-1, is DAMVIQNPRYQVTQFGKPVTLSCSQTLNHNVMYWYQQKSSQAPKLLFHYYDKDFNNEADTPDNFQSRRPNTSFCFLDIRSPGLGDTAMYLCATRDRGAGTEAFFGQGTRLTVV.